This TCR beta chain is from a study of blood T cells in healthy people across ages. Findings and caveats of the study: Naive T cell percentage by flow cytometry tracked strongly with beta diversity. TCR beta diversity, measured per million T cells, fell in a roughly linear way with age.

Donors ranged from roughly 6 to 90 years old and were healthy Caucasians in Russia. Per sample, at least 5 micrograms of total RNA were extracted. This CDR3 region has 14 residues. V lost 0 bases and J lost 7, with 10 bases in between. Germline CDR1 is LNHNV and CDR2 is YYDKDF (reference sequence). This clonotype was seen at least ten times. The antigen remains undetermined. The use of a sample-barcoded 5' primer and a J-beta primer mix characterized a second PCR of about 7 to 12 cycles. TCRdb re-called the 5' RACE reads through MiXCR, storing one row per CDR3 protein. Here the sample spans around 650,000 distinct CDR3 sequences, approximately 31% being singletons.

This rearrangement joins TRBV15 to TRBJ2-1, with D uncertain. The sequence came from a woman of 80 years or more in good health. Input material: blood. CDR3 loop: CATSRDQIGNEQFF. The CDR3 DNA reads TGTGCCACCAGCAGAGATCAAATAGGGAATGAGCAGTTCTTC.